Presented here are 3 T cell receptor beta chains from one specimen sequenced in a study of blood T cells in healthy people across ages. For the second PCR, which ran for about 7 to 11 cycles, a sample-barcoded 5' primer and a J-beta primer mix were used. TCRdb fed the 5' RACE reads into MiXCR, producing one record per CDR3 protein. This sample carries fewer than 900,000 distinct CDR3 sequences, 35% to 45% of them seen once, and the ten largest clones take roughly 19%. Sequencing was carried out using blood. These receptors originate from a woman aged 55 to 70 in good health.

Only a few counts were recorded for this clonotype. This rearrangement joins TRBV9 to TRBJ2-6, with D uncertain. Between the trimmed V and J ends, which lost 3 bases and 0 bases, there was a span of 10 bases. CDR1 and CDR2 (germline): SGDLS, YYNGEE. The length of the CDR3 is 16 residues. The CDR3 region has the DNA TGTGCCAGCAGCGCCGACCTTTACTCTGGGGCCAACGTCCTGACTTTC. This encodes CASSADLYSGANVLTF.

There are a few counts of this clonotype. This chain uses TRBV7-6 with TRBJ2-5; 14 nucleotides agree with TRBD2. The CDR3 has 19 residues. CDR1 is SGHVS, CDR2 FNYEAQ, per germline. V trimming: 3 bases; J trimming: 3 bases; junction bases outside the gene matches: 12. The DNA for the CDR3 is TGTGCCAGCAGCTTCCAGACTAGCGGGGGGGCCGCAGAGGAAGAGACCCAGTACTTC. It encodes CASSFQTSGGAAEEETQYF. Together with reference TRBV7-6 and TRBJ2-5, the CDR3 gives the full variable domain: GAGVSQSPRYKVTKRGQDVALRCDPISGHVSLYWYRQALGQGPEFLTYFNYEAQQDKSGLPNDRFSAERPEGSISTLTIQRTEQRDSAMYRCASSFQTSGGAAEEETQYFGPGTRLLVL.

This clonotype was counted a few times. The chain has TRBV5-1 and TRBJ2-7, with TRBD2 matching 7 bases. With 1 base clipped from V and 5 bases from J, the junction kept 9 bases outside the gene matches. The CDR3 consists of 15 residues. CDR1 and CDR2 (germline): SGHRS, YFSETQ. The CDR3 coding sequence is TGCGCCAGCAGCTTGTCCGGACTAGTGGTCCACGAGCAGTACTTC. Amino acid sequence: CASSLSGLVVHEQYF.